The 27 T cell receptor beta chains below were found in one sample sequenced in a study of T cell responses to AZD1222 COVID-19 vaccine (dated by TCRdb to the early 2020s). The sample's time point label, in plain terms: baseline before first vaccination. Library preparation was by the immunoSEQ multiplex PCR assay. TCRdb's version of the immuneACCESS table is confined to in-frame rearrangements and falls short of the full clone set. An unresolved V gene accounts for under half of the shortfall where checked; the remainder is of unknown origin. For this sample the table gives 85,000 to 130,000 clones, of which 85% to 95% were detected only once. The leading ten clones occupy more than 4% of the sample. The sequencing here drew on peripheral blood, taken on day 0 of AZD1222 vaccination. The receptors shown here come from an adult in good health.

This chain links TRBV18 with TRBJ2-2, with TRBD2 matching over 10 bases. The germline V gene encodes CDR1 KGHSH and CDR2 LQKENI. V was pared by 3 bases and J by 7 bases, with 5 bases of the junction left unmatched. CDR3 length: 15 amino acids. CDR3 amino acids: CASSPGTSVVGELFF. As DNA, the CDR3 is TGTGCCAGCTCACCGGGGACTAGCGTGGTCGGGGAGCTGTTTTTT.

The chain joins TRBV6-2 or TRBV6-3 to TRBJ2-2; TRBD1 aligns across 8 bases. With V trimmed by 2 bases and J by 3 bases, 11 bases remained unmatched. Germline CDR1 reads MNHEY; CDR2 reads SVGEGT. The CDR3 contains 18 residues. CDR3 nucleotide sequence: TGTGCCAGCAGTTACGAACCGGGACAGGCTTCGCACACCGGGGAGCTGTTTTTT. Amino acids: CASSYEPGQASHTGELFF.

The rearrangement uses TRBV27 and TRBJ1-5; D is unclear. CDR1 is MNHEY and CDR2 is SMNVEV in the germline V gene (reference sequence). The V and J ends lost 3 bases and 7 bases respectively, with 10 bases between them. This CDR3 is built from 13 residues. This CDR3 reads CASSLRAGQPQHF. The CDR3 DNA is TGTGCCAGCAGTTTGAGGGCAGGACAGCCCCAGCATTTT.

The rearrangement uses TRBV5-5 and TRBJ1-2; D is unresolved. With 4 bases removed from V and 0 bases from J, the gap between germline ends came to 10 bases. CDR1 is SGHKS, CDR2 YYEKEE, per germline (reference sequence). The CDR3 loop spans 14 amino acids. For the CDR3, the DNA is TGTGCCAGCAGCCGACAAAACACTAACTATGGCTACACCTTC. Amino acids: CASSRQNTNYGYTF.

This rearrangement joins TRBV19 to TRBJ1-5; 7 nucleotides align to TRBD1. This CDR3 has 16 residues. After removal of 7 bases from V and 6 bases from J, the junction contained 15 bases not matched to a gene. The germline V gene has CDR1 LNHDA and CDR2 SQIVND (reference sequence). In DNA form, the CDR3 reads TGTGCCAGTACCAAAGGGACAGACCTCGGTCGTCAGCCCCAGCATTTT. This sequence encodes CASTKGTDLGRQPQHF.

This chain connects TRBV14 to TRBJ1-2, with unresolved D. The CDR3 extends over 15 amino acids. In germline, CDR1 is SGHDN, CDR2 FVKESK. The V end lost 4 bases, the J end lost 5 bases, and 17 bases lay between the germline ends. The CDR3: CASSPGGMSGYGYTF. The CDR3 nucleotides read TGTGCCAGCAGCCCCGGCGGTATGTCCGGATATGGCTACACCTTC.

The V call is TRBV6-5, the J call TRBJ1-6; weak D call: TRBD1 (6 bases). The V end was cut by 0 bases, the J end by 10 bases, with 13 bases between. The CDR3 sequence is 15 residues long. From germline, CDR1 is MNHEY and CDR2 SVGAGI. The CDR3, as DNA: TGTGCCAGCAGTTACTCCGCAGGGGAAACATCACCCCTCCACTTT. This sequence encodes CASSYSAGETSPLHF.

The rearrangement links TRBV25-1 to TRBJ2-3; 9 nucleotides agree with TRBD2. This CDR3 comprises 16 residues. V gave up 2 bases and J gave up 1 base; unmatched junction bases: 4. Germline values: CDR1 MGHDK, CDR2 SYGVNS. The CDR3 coding sequence is TGTGCCAGCAGTGAAGCACTAGCGGGCCGCACAGATACGCAGTATTTT. Its translation is CASSEALAGRTDTQYF.

The chain combines TRBV24-1 with TRBJ1-2, with 7 nucleotides matching TRBD1. Germline V CDR1 and CDR2: KGHDR, SFDVKD. V gave up 5 bases and J gave up 4 bases; unmatched junction bases: 9. The length of the CDR3 is 15 residues. Here the CDR3 reads CATSASHPGGYGYTF. The CDR3 DNA follows: TGTGCCACCAGTGCATCCCACCCAGGGGGCTATGGCTACACCTTC.

In its sample, this clone was seen a few times. The rearrangement joins TRBV2 to TRBJ2-5; TRBD2 agrees at 9 bases. Germline V gene data show CDR1 as SNHLY and CDR2 as FYNNEI. This CDR3 has 15 residues. After removal of 4 bases from V and 1 base from J, the junction contained 4 bases not matched to a gene. The CDR3 loop is CASSALAGPQETQYF. The CDR3 DNA is TGTGCCAGCAGTGCACTAGCGGGCCCCCAAGAGACCCAGTACTTC.

The rearrangement links TRBV5-4 to TRBJ1-3; weak D call: TRBD1 (5 bases). The CDR3 has 15 amino acids. Germline CDR1 reads SGHNT; CDR2 reads YYREEE (reference sequence). V gave up 4 bases and J gave up 2 bases, with 13 bases separating them. The CDR3 spells CASSVGGFTGNTIYF. The DNA of the CDR3 is TGTGCCAGCAGCGTCGGGGGGTTCACTGGAAACACCATATATTTT.

V usage is TRBV11-2 and J usage is TRBJ1-6; D is perhaps TRBD1 (6 bases). The germline V gene encodes CDR1 SGHAT and CDR2 FQNNGV. Deletions cut 1 base from V and 10 bases from J, with 17 bases between. The CDR3 consists of 16 residues. The CDR3: CASSLGGWGARSPLHF. CDR3 DNA: TGTGCCAGCAGCTTAGGTGGGTGGGGGGCTCGGTCACCCCTCCACTTT.

The chain combines TRBV15 with TRBJ1-5; 7 nucleotides agree with TRBD1. This CDR3 is built from 17 residues. With 0 bases clipped from V and 5 bases from J, the junction kept 10 bases outside the gene matches. Germline assignment: CDR1 LNHNV and CDR2 YYDKDF (reference sequence). Here the CDR3 reads CATSRDLGTAGHQPQHF. The CDR3 DNA reads TGTGCCACCAGCAGAGATCTCGGGACAGCAGGACATCAGCCCCAGCATTTT.

CDR3 in amino acids: CATSNNEGPYEQYF. The CDR3 DNA sequence: TGTGCCACCAGCAATAACGAGGGGCCCTACGAGCAGTACTTC. V and J are TRBV15 and TRBJ2-7, with D tentatively TRBD1 or TRBD2 (5 bases each). Germline-derived CDR1 and CDR2 are LNHNV and YYDKDF (reference sequence). CDR3 length: 14 amino acids. Trimming took off 4 bases at V and 2 bases at J, with 12 bases between the two ends.

CDR3 coding DNA: TGCGCCAGCGAGACTTTACAGGGGGCCAACACTGAAGCTTTCTTT. Amino acids: CASETLQGANTEAFF. V usage is TRBV4-1 and J usage is TRBJ1-1; 9 bases agree with TRBD1. Germline CDR1 and CDR2: MGHRA and YSYEKL. The trim removed 8 bases at V and 2 bases at J, leaving 9 bases unmatched. This CDR3 has 15 residues.

V is TRBV29-1 and J is TRBJ2-1; D not resolved. V shed 8 bases and J shed 7 bases, with 15 bases lying between them. The CDR3 spans 12 residues. Germline loops: CDR1 SQVTM, CDR2 ANQGSEA. The CDR3 bases are TGCAGCACCCTTCTTGTGAGGAATGAGCAGTTCTTC. Protein: CSTLLVRNEQFF.

The CDR3, as DNA: TGTGCCAGCAGTTTCGAGGGCACAGATACGCAGTATTTT. Protein sequence: CASSFEGTDTQYF. This chain uses TRBV6-4 with TRBJ2-3; no reliable D call. This CDR3 is 13 amino acids long. Per germline, CDR1 MRHNA and CDR2 SNTAGT. V dropped 5 bases and J dropped 1 base, with 7 bases sitting between them.

This clone was seen only a few times. The J gene is TRBJ2-2, the V gene TRBV5-4, with 8 bases that match TRBD2. The germline gives CDR1 SGHNT, CDR2 YYREEE (reference sequence). The CDR3 spans 17 residues. Unmatched junction bases numbered 6, after V lost 0 bases and J lost 2 bases. The CDR3 DNA is TGTGCCAGCAGCTTGGATCAACTAGCGGCAAACACCGGGGAGCTGTTTTTT. This gives the protein CASSLDQLAANTGELFF.

The genes are TRBV18 and TRBJ2-2; TRBD1 agrees at 7 bases. Per germline, CDR1 KGHSH and CDR2 LQKENI. V lost 5 bases, J lost 4 bases, and 4 bases stayed unmatched. The CDR3 sequence is 14 residues long. The CDR3 region is CASSTGQITGELFF. The CDR3 DNA follows: TGTGCCAGCTCAACGGGACAGATCACCGGGGAGCTGTTTTTT. Complete variable domain (other parts from reference TRBV18 and TRBJ2-2): NAGVMQNPRHLVRRRGQEARLRCSPMKGHSHVYWYRQLPEEGLKFMVYLQKENIIDESGMPKERFSAEFPKEGPSILRIQQVVRGDSAAYFCASSTGQITGELFFGEGSRLTVL.

The rearrangement uses TRBV7-9 and TRBJ2-1, with a weak D call TRBD2 (6 bases). In germline, CDR1 is SEHNR, CDR2 FQNEAQ (reference sequence). V lost 1 base, J lost 8 bases, and 12 bases lay in between. This CDR3 is 14 amino acids long. The CDR3 spells CASSLDREHDEQFF. The CDR3 DNA is TGTGCCAGCAGCTTAGATCGGGAGCACGATGAGCAGTTCTTC.

CDR3 sequence (DNA): TGTGCCAACCCTCGGACAGGGACCACTGAAGCTTTCTTT. Residues: CANPRTGTTEAFF. This rearrangement joins TRBV2 to TRBJ1-1; TRBD1 agrees at 8 bases. The CDR3 is 13 residues long. V was pared by 10 bases and J by 4 bases, with 8 bases of the junction left unmatched. Germline V gives CDR1 SNHLY, CDR2 FYNNEI.

This clone was observed a single time. This sequence joins TRBV6-5 and TRBJ2-7; D may match TRBD1 or TRBD2 (5 bases each). CDR3 length: 15 amino acids. Trimming removed 7 bases from V and 3 bases from J, with 19 bases in between. The germline V gene has CDR1 MNHEY and CDR2 SVGAGI. The CDR3 loop is CASKLRQRGDYEQYF. For the CDR3, the DNA is TGTGCCAGCAAACTGAGGCAGAGGGGCGACTACGAGCAGTACTTC.

The chain uses TRBV6-4 and TRBJ1-5; D unclear. V lost 3 bases and J 3 bases, leaving 21 bases between the germline ends. CDR3 length equals 18 residues. Looked up from germline, CDR1 is MRHNA and CDR2 is SNTAGT. DNA of the CDR3: TGTGCCAGCAGTGATGCAGTAGAGGTTCACCTTCCCAATCAGCCCCAGCATTTT. It specifies CASSDAVEVHLPNQPQHF.

This chain uses TRBV5-4 with TRBJ1-2; 7 positions agree with TRBD1. The V segment lost 4 bases and the J segment 5 bases; nucleotides outside the gene matches: 8. Germline assignment: CDR1 SGHNT and CDR2 YYREEE (reference sequence). The CDR3 is 14 amino acids. The CDR3 sequence is CASSVGTAEYGYTF. The CDR3 DNA reads TGTGCCAGCAGCGTCGGGACAGCCGAATATGGCTACACCTTC. Combining the CDR3 with reference TRBV5-4 and TRBJ1-2 gives the whole variable domain ETGVTQSPTHLIKTRGQQVTLRCSSQSGHNTVSWYQQALGQGPQFIFQYYREEENGRGNFPPRFSGLQFPNYSSELNVNALELDDSALYLCASSVGTAEYGYTFGSGTRLTVV.

This sequence joins TRBV5-5 and TRBJ2-3; 7 bases are a match to TRBD1. CDR1 and CDR2 from the germline V gene are SGHKS and YYEKEE (reference sequence). This CDR3 has 15 amino acids. V shed 3 bases, J shed 0 bases, and the junction held 4 bases outside the gene matches. The CDR3 spells CASSSTGKSTDTQYF. In DNA form, the CDR3 reads TGTGCCAGCAGCTCGACAGGGAAGAGCACAGATACGCAGTATTTT.

The genes are TRBV2 and TRBJ1-2, with TRBD1 matching 7 bases. V dropped 2 bases and J dropped 4; count of bases not matched to a gene: 4. The CDR3 is made up of 14 amino acids. The germline V gene has CDR1 SNHLY and CDR2 FYNNEI. Written as DNA, the CDR3 is TGTGCCAGCAGTGAAAGAGGGGGCGGCTATGGCTACACCTTC. Encoded protein: CASSERGGGYGYTF.

This clone was seen once. The genes are TRBV5-1 and TRBJ2-7; 10 bases line up with TRBD1. The V gene's germline CDR1 is SGHRS and CDR2 YFSETQ. The ends lost 4 bases at V and 3 bases at J; junction bases unmatched: 4. The CDR3 length is 14 residues. This CDR3 is CASSVTGGVYEQYF. In DNA form, the CDR3 reads TGCGCCAGCAGCGTGACAGGGGGCGTCTACGAGCAGTACTTC.